A selection of T cell receptor beta chains follows, all from one sample in a study of blood T cell repertoires in COVID-19. Produced via immunoSEQ multiplex PCR; TCRdb's table is partial and in-frame only. The repertoire has around 130,000 clones, about 80% of them found once; the top ten carry about 2.4%. Sequenced input: PBMCs or T cells enriched from blood (not recorded which). Receptors were obtained from a man aged 40-49 years with acute COVID-19. Both conserved end residues are part of each CDR3. A D gene is named only where the DNA matches it firmly. Clone size, where shown, is once, few, many, or a class for clones that have expanded.

>-|TRBV7-9|TRBJ2-1|-
TGTGCCAGCAGCGCCCATAACAGGGTTACCTACAATGAGCAGTTCTTC
CASSAHNRVTYNEQFF
>-|TRBV11-2|TRBJ2-7|-
TGTGCCAGCTCAGTGGCCAGCGAGCAGTACTTC
CASSVASEQYF
>-|TRBV6-1|TRBJ2-7|-
TGTGCCAGCAGTGACCGCTACGAGCAGTACTTC
CASSDRYEQYF
>-|TRBV6-5|TRBJ2-7|-
TGTGCCAGCAGTTACTCGAGTGAAGTTAGCTACGAGCAGTACTTC
CASSYSSEVSYEQYF
>-|TRBV30|TRBJ2-3|-
TGTGCCTGGAGTCGGGGATATGGAGATACGCAGTATTTT
CAWSRGYGDTQYF
>-|TRBV10-3|TRBJ2-1|TRBD2
TGTGCCATCAGTATAATGGGTAGCGGGCACGACTCCTACAATGAGCAGTTCTTC
CAISIMGSGHDSYNEQFF
>-|TRBV7-2|TRBJ1-1|-
TGTGCCAGCAGCTTAGATAGCATGAACACTGAAGCTTTCTTT
CASSLDSMNTEAFF
>once|TRBV5-1|TRBJ2-3|TRBD2
TGCGCCAGCAGCTATAGCGGGAGGGCCTCAGATACGCAGTATTTT
CASSYSGRASDTQYF
>-|TRBV28|TRBJ1-2|-
TGTGCCAGCAGAATCCCCCAGGGATGGGGTGGCTACACCTTC
CASRIPQGWGGYTF
>-|TRBV19|TRBJ1-3|-
TGTGCCAGCAGGAAAGGAAACACCATATATTTT
CASRKGNTIYF
>-|TRBV7-6|TRBJ1-3|-
TGTGCCAGCAGTCCCGCGACAGGACCAAACACCATATATTTT
CASSPATGPNTIYF
>-|TRBV2|TRBJ1-2|TRBD1
TGTGCCAGCAGCGAGTTACAGGGGAACTATGGCTACACCTTC
CASSELQGNYGYTF